The rows below give T cell receptor beta chains drawn from one sample of a study of identical twins. TCRdb reprocessed the 5' RACE reads with MiXCR, giving one entry per CDR3 protein. Here the sample spans about 470,000 distinct CDR3 sequences, approximately 24% being singletons. This sample also belongs to another study, concerning T cells expressing NK-cell markers.

Sequencing input: CD4+ T cells sorted from blood. The receptor source for this set is a woman aged 18 to 35 in good health. The CDR3 runs from the conserved cysteine through the conserved F or W. A D gene is named only where the DNA matches it firmly. A row's size may be missing; if present it is once, few, many or a size class.

>-|TRBV5-1|few|TRBJ2-2
TGCGCCAGCAGTTTGCTGCCAGGGCAGAACACCGGGGAGCTGTTTTTT
CASSLLPGQNTGELFF
>-|TRBV7-8|few|TRBJ2-3
TGTGCCAGCAGCTTATCTCGATTAGATACGCAGTATTTT
CASSLSRLDTQYF
>-|TRBV6-1|few|TRBJ2-3
TGTGCCAGCAGCGCCCGGGCGGTATCTAGCACAGATACGCAGTATTTT
CASSARAVSSTDTQYF
>-|TRBV20-1|-|TRBJ2-3
TGCAGTGCTAGAAGGCTGGTCTCAGATACGCAGTATTTT
CSARRLVSDTQYF
>TRBD1|TRBV19|-|TRBJ2-7
TGTGCCAGTAGTACGACAGGGACGGCCTACGAGCAGTACTTC
CASSTTGTAYEQYF
>-|TRBV12-3/TRBV12-4|-|TRBJ2-4
TGTGCCAGCAGTTTAAGGAAGACTATCCAAAACATTCAGTACTTC
CASSLRKTIQNIQYF
>-|TRBV6-2/TRBV6-3|few|TRBJ1-5
TGTGCCAGCAGTCCCTCGGCCTATCAGCCCCAGCATTTT
CASSPSAYQPQHF
>TRBD2|TRBV20-1|few|TRBJ2-3
TGCAGTGCCGGACTAGCGGGAAAGGGAGATACGCAGTATTTT
CSAGLAGKGDTQYF
>-|TRBV7-2|few|TRBJ2-5
TGTGCCAGCAGCTCCTCCGAGGCCCTAAGGAAGACCCAGTACTTC
CASSSSEALRKTQYF
>-|TRBV19|-|TRBJ2-1
TGTGCCAGTAGGAGAAGCATATCCTACAATGAGCAGTTCTTC
CASRRSISYNEQFF
>-|TRBV5-1|few|TRBJ1-2
TGCGCCAGCAGCTCAGGACAGTTTGATGGCTACACCTTC
CASSSGQFDGYTF
>-|TRBV4-3|few|TRBJ1-3
TGCGCCAGCAGCCAAGATCTCGTCGGACGAAACACCATATATTTT
CASSQDLVGRNTIYF
>TRBD1|TRBV12-3/TRBV12-4|-|TRBJ2-2
TGTGCCAGCAGTGTGACAGGGGGGAAGGCCGGGGAGCTGTTTTTT
CASSVTGGKAGELFF
>-|TRBV20-1|-|TRBJ1-5
TGCAGTGCTAGAGTAGGGAATAGCAATCAGCCCCAGCATTTT
CSARVGNSNQPQHF
>-|TRBV27|few|TRBJ1-1
TGTGCCAGCAAACCCTTAGGGGTCCAGAACACTGAAGCTTTCTTT
CASKPLGVQNTEAFF
>-|TRBV5-1|-|TRBJ2-2
TGCGCCAGCAGCTTGGACCTCTCGGCCGGGGAGCTGTTTTTT
CASSLDLSAGELFF
>-|TRBV2|-|TRBJ1-2
TGTGCCAGCAGTGAGGGGCAGGCGCCCCTTGGCTATGGCTACACCTTC
CASSEGQAPLGYGYTF
>-|TRBV7-9|-|TRBJ2-1
TGTGCCAGCAGCTTAGTGGGGGGTAGGGCTGAGCAGTTCTTC
CASSLVGGRAEQFF
>-|TRBV7-9|-|TRBJ2-7
TGTGCCAGCAGCTTCCCTACAGACGCGTCCGAGCAGTACTTC
CASSFPTDASEQYF
>-|TRBV20-1|many|TRBJ2-3
TGCAGTGCTAGCATCCGGGACTCCGGGACAGATACGCAGTATTTT
CSASIRDSGTDTQYF
>TRBD1|TRBV11-2|few|TRBJ2-7
TGCGCCAGCAGCCAAGCAGGGGGTCTCTACGAGCAGTACTTC
CASSQAGGLYEQYF
>TRBD1|TRBV6-2/TRBV6-3|-|TRBJ1-5
TGTGCCAGCAGTTCGACCTTGGGACAGGTTCTTCGATCGAGCAATCAGCCCCAGCATTTT
CASSSTLGQVLRSSNQPQHF
>-|TRBV10-3|few|TRBJ1-4
TGTGCCATCAGTGAGGAGGCAGGGAATGAAAAACTGTTTTTT
CAISEEAGNEKLFF
>-|TRBV12-3/TRBV12-4|many|TRBJ1-5
TGTGCCAGCAGTTCCCTCACAACTCAGCCCCAGCATTTT
CASSSLTTQPQHF
>-|TRBV24-1|-|TRBJ2-2
TGTGCCACCAGTGATTCGTGGGGCGCCTCCGGGGAGCTGTTTTTT
CATSDSWGASGELFF
>-|TRBV6-1|-|TRBJ1-1
TGTGCCAGCAGAAATTCCCACCCGGGACACAGGGCGACTGAAGCTTTCTTT
CASRNSHPGHRATEAFF
>TRBD1|TRBV11-1|-|TRBJ2-6
TGTGCCAGCAGCTCTATAGGACAGGTGCTCTCTGGGGCCAACGTCCTGACTTTC
CASSSIGQVLSGANVLTF
>TRBD1|TRBV7-9|-|TRBJ2-2
TGTGCCAGCAGCTCGAATGGACAGGGATTAACCGGGGAGCTGTTTTTT
CASSSNGQGLTGELFF
>TRBD2|TRBV20-1|few|TRBJ2-7
TGCAGTGCTAGAGACACTTCTAGCGGGCTAGCCTACGAGCAGTACTTC
CSARDTSSGLAYEQYF
>TRBD1|TRBV29-1|few|TRBJ2-7
TGCAGCGTTGAGAGACAGGGGGCTTACGAGCAGTACTTC
CSVERQGAYEQYF
>TRBD2|TRBV12-3/TRBV12-4|many|TRBJ2-2
TGTGCCAGCACCCCGGGACTAAGGACCGGGGAGCTGTTTTTT
CASTPGLRTGELFF
>TRBD1|TRBV27|-|TRBJ2-7
TGTGCCAGCCGCAGAACAGGGGGCGGATACGAGCAGTACTTC
CASRRTGGGYEQYF
>-|TRBV15|few|TRBJ1-2
TGTGCCACCAGCCCGAGCTTGGCCAGCTATGGCTACACCTTC
CATSPSLASYGYTF
>-|TRBV29-1|-|TRBJ2-1
TGCAGCGTCCGGGCCGACCATGAGCAGTTCTTC
CSVRADHEQFF
>TRBD2|TRBV9|few|TRBJ2-7
TGTGCCAGCAGCAGGAGCGGGGGGCCCTCCTACGAGCAGTACTTC
CASSRSGGPSYEQYF
>-|TRBV29-1|few|TRBJ2-7
TGCAGCGTTGGAGGGGGATCCTACGAGCAGTACTTC
CSVGGGSYEQYF
>-|TRBV20-1|-|TRBJ2-3
TGCAGTGCTAGCCCCCGCACAGATACGCAGTATTTT
CSASPRTDTQYF
>-|TRBV20-1|-|TRBJ2-1
TGCAGTGCCTTACACGCTAGCTCCTACAATGAGCAGTTCTTC
CSALHASSYNEQFF
>TRBD1|TRBV5-1|few|TRBJ2-7
TGCGCCAGCAGCCTAAGTCCCGGGACAGCCTACGAGCAGTACTTC
CASSLSPGTAYEQYF